This T cell receptor beta chain emerged from a study of OX40 agonist ivuxolimab in advanced cancers. People who had autoimmune disease history or systemic immunosuppression were excluded. Study-level findings and limits: Antigen specificity was not determined for the expanded peripheral T cells. Relative to CD4+, CD8+ T cells held more expanded clones on average. There was clonal expansion of CD4+ and CD8+ blood T cells by week 6 at 0.1 to 3.0 mg/kg.

Sequenced by immunoSEQ multiplex PCR; TCRdb stores in-frame clones only, minus some. Altogether fewer than 90,000 clones are present, 89% being singletons, with the ten largest covering about 0.2%. A note on this clone: Its antigen is not identified.

Trimming took 1 base from V and 1 from J, leaving 5 bases between them. CDR3 length equals 13 residues. Germline V gene data show CDR1 as SGHRS and CDR2 as YFSETQ. The rearrangement joins TRBV5-1 to TRBJ1-1; the D is unclear. The sequence came from an adult with an advanced solid tumor such as melanoma, head and neck, liver or kidney cancer. The source material was CD4+ or CD8+ T cells sorted from blood, sampled in a trial of the OX40 agonist ivuxolimab. As DNA, the CDR3 is TGCGCCAGCAGCTTGTCCAGGAACACTGAAGCTTTCTTT. As protein: CASSLSRNTEAFF.